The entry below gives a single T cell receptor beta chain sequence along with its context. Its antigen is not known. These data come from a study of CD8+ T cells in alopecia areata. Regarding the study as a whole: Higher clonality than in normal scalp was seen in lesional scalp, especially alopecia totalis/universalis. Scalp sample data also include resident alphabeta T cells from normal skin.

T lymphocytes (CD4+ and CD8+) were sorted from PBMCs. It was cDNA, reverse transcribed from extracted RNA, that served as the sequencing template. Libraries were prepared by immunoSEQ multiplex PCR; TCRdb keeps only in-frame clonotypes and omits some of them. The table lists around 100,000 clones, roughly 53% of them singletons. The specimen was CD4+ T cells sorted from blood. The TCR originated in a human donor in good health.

The CDR3 is CASSGRLGANLGQYF. The CDR3 nucleotides read TGCGCCAGCAGTGGCCGCCTCGGGGCGAACCTAGGGCAGTACTTC. V usage is TRBV10-2 and J usage is TRBJ2-7; D may correspond to TRBD1 or TRBD2 (5 bases each). Germline values: CDR1 WSHSY, CDR2 SAAADI. The CDR3 consists of 15 residues. Trimming took off 4 bases at V and 9 bases at J, with 22 bases between the two ends.